This passage covers 19 T cell receptor beta chains from one sample sequenced in a study of T cells in Graves' hyperthyroidism and ophthalmopathy. RNA transcripts gave rise to amplified TCR beta CDR3 regions. First-round RT-PCR with HTBI primers amplified the TCR CDR3 region. TCRdb reanalysed the multiplex PCR reads using MiXCR and keeps one entry per CDR3 protein. The sample shows around 620,000 distinct CDR3 sequences, about 14% of them seen only once. Material for sequencing was blood. All receptors come from a woman under 30 with Graves' ophthalmopathy.

This clonotype was counted only a few times. V is TRBV18 and J is TRBJ2-7; 12 positions agree with TRBD2. The J segment lost 4 bases and the V segment lost 3 bases, leaving 10 bases of the junction unmatched. Germline CDR1 and CDR2: KGHSH and LQKENI. This CDR3 is 17 amino acids long. CDR3 sequence reads: CASSPTVVLAGGYEQYF. In DNA form, the CDR3 reads TGTGCCAGCTCACCCACGGTAGTACTAGCGGGAGGATACGAGCAGTACTTC.

In this sample, this clonotype turned up a few times. The rearrangement links TRBV10-3 to TRBJ1-1, with 7 nucleotides matching TRBD1. Germline CDR1 and CDR2: ENHRY and SYGVKD. This CDR3 contains 17 residues. The junction had 17 bases not matched to a gene; V was cut back by 6 bases and J by 4 bases. CDR3 nucleotides: TGTGCCATCAGAACCCTACAGGGGAGAGGGGGTAGCACTGAAGCTTTCTTT. Protein: CAIRTLQGRGGSTEAFF.

To note about this clonotype: A much larger clone sits a single nucleotide away, making a read error possible. This chain links TRBV6-1 with TRBJ1-1; tentatively, D is TRBD1 (6 bases). V shed 8 bases and J shed 4 bases, with 17 bases lying between them. CDR3 length: 14 amino acids. CDR1 MNHNS and CDR2 SASEGT come from the germline V gene. This CDR3 reads CASPSGAGPTEAFF. The CDR3 DNA follows: TGTGCCAGCCCCTCAGGGGCTGGGCCCACTGAAGCTTTCTTT.

The V gene is TRBV4-2, the J gene TRBJ2-5; no reliable D call. Trimming cost V 4 bases and J 1 base, with 7 bases left between them. This CDR3 has 13 amino acids. The germline gives CDR1 LGHNA, CDR2 YNFKEQ. The CDR3 protein is CASSRQRQETQYF. The CDR3 DNA reads as TGTGCCAGCAGCCGTCAGCGCCAAGAGACCCAGTACTTC.

In this sample, this clonotype turned up many times. The V call is TRBV27, the J call TRBJ2-5; 10 bases match TRBD1. Per germline, CDR1 MNHEY and CDR2 SMNVEV (reference sequence). This CDR3 has 16 residues. Trimming cost V 1 base and J 2 bases; bases outside gene matches: 4. CDR3 amino acids: CASSLYMGQGQETQYF. Here the CDR3 DNA reads TGTGCCAGCAGTTTATATATGGGACAGGGGCAAGAGACCCAGTACTTC.

This clonotype was observed many times. The rearrangement uses TRBV11-2 and TRBJ1-5; 7 bases line up with TRBD1. J lost 7 bases, V lost 4 bases, and 7 bases had no gene match. The CDR3 contains 14 residues. CDR1 and CDR2 from the germline V gene are SGHAT and FQNNGV. CDR3 loop: CASSSRQGGQPQHF. The CDR3 DNA reads TGTGCCAGCAGCTCCCGACAGGGTGGACAGCCCCAGCATTTT. The full variable domain, rest sourced from reference TRBV11-2 and TRBJ1-5, is EAGVAQSPRYKIIEKRQSVAFWCNPISGHATLYWYQQILGQGPKLLIQFQNNGVVDDSQLPKDRFSAERLKGVDSTLKIQPAKLEDSAVYLCASSSRQGGQPQHFGDGTRLSIL.

Many counts were recorded for this clonotype. The J gene is TRBJ2-3, the V gene TRBV28; 8 nucleotides match TRBD2. V was pared by 4 bases and J by 4 bases, with 10 bases of the junction left unmatched. In germline, CDR1 is MDHEN, CDR2 SYDVKM. The CDR3 totals 16 residues. The CDR3 here is CASSSLAGRGADTQYF. The CDR3, as DNA: TGTGCCAGCAGTTCCTTAGCGGGACGAGGGGCAGATACGCAGTATTTT.

This clonotype appeared a few times. V is TRBV30 and J is TRBJ1-2, with 9 bases that match TRBD1. Losses at the gene ends were 4 bases for V and 7 bases for J; bases not matched to a gene: 7. CDR3 length: 13 amino acids. Germline values: CDR1 GTSNPN, CDR2 SVGIG (reference sequence). CDR3 residues: CAWTPGQGGGYTF. Here the CDR3 DNA reads TGTGCCTGGACCCCGGGACAGGGAGGTGGCTACACCTTC.

The rearrangement links TRBV5-5 to TRBJ2-5, with 8 nucleotides matching TRBD2. V dropped 2 bases and J dropped 7; count of bases not matched to a gene: 16. The CDR3 spans 17 residues. Looked up from germline, CDR1 is SGHKS and CDR2 is YYEKEE (reference sequence). CDR3 nucleotide sequence: TGTGCCAGCAGCTTCCTCGGGGCTAGCGGGCCCCCAGGGACCCAGTACTTC. It yields the protein CASSFLGASGPPGTQYF.

This clonotype was observed many times. The chain couples TRBV27 to TRBJ2-1; 13 bases map to TRBD2. The junction had 5 bases not matched to a gene; V was cut back by 3 bases and J by 0 bases. The CDR3 has 18 amino acids. In germline, CDR1 is MNHEY, CDR2 SMNVEV (reference sequence). CDR3 in amino acids: CASSLTSGRPSSYNEQFF. CDR3 in DNA: TGTGCCAGCAGTTTGACTAGCGGGAGGCCCAGCTCCTACAATGAGCAGTTCTTC.

V gene TRBV18 combines with J gene TRBJ2-1; D perhaps matches TRBD2 (5 bases). Per germline, CDR1 KGHSH and CDR2 LQKENI. Trimming stripped 6 bases from V and 9 bases from J, with 15 bases between. This CDR3 is 13 amino acids long. Here the CDR3 DNA reads TGTGCCAGCTCGCCCAGTGAGCGGACTGAGCAGTTCTTC. It specifies CASSPSERTEQFF.

This clonotype was recorded at least ten times. The chain couples TRBV6-1 to TRBJ1-2; tentatively, D is TRBD1 (5 bases). Per the germline V gene, CDR1 is MNHNS and CDR2 is SASEGT. V was clipped by 5 bases and J by 8 bases, with 15 bases between them. The CDR3 is 13 amino acids. The CDR3 sequence: CASSIRDRSGYTF. The CDR3 DNA is TGTGCCAGCAGTATAAGGGACCGTTCCGGCTACACCTTC.

This clonotype was picked up many times. The chain combines TRBV10-3 with TRBJ1-2, with D uncertain. Germline lookup yields CDR1 ENHRY and CDR2 SYGVKD. This CDR3 spans 13 amino acids. Trimming removed 2 bases from V and 8 bases from J, with 12 bases in between. The CDR3 here is CAISEPPVRGYTF. Written as DNA, the CDR3 is TGTGCCATCAGTGAGCCCCCCGTGCGGGGCTACACCTTC.

At least ten counts were recorded for this clonotype. This chain links TRBV2 with TRBJ2-2; D is ambiguous. Per germline, CDR1 SNHLY and CDR2 FYNNEI. CDR3 size: 13 residues. V was cut by 4 bases and J by 5 bases, with 8 bases left in between. DNA of the CDR3: TGTGCCAGCAGTGCCCGTGGGACCGGGGAGCTGTTTTTT. This codes for CASSARGTGELFF.

V is TRBV7-3 and J is TRBJ2-1; 12 bases align to TRBD1. This CDR3 spans 15 amino acids. Germline assignment: CDR1 SGHTA and CDR2 FQGTGA. V lost 3 bases and J lost 9; bases outside the gene matches: 6. The CDR3 is CASSFTGTGGLEQFF. CDR3 nucleotides: TGTGCCAGCAGCTTCACCGGGACAGGGGGCCTTGAGCAGTTCTTC.

This clonotype was observed at least ten times. The chain couples TRBV12-3 or TRBV12-4 to TRBJ1-5; D is uncertain. The length of the CDR3 is 14 residues. With 5 bases removed from V and 4 bases from J, the gap between germline ends came to 12 bases. The CDR3 sequence is CASSPWEGNQPQHF. In DNA form, the CDR3 reads TGTGCCAGCAGTCCCTGGGAGGGAAATCAGCCCCAGCATTTT.

The genes are TRBV28 and TRBJ2-5, with 8 bases fitting TRBD1. Germline CDR1 is MDHEN and CDR2 is SYDVKM. CDR3 length: 15 residues. J lost 2 bases, V lost 6 bases, and 8 bases had no gene match. The CDR3 region is CASSAPQGGQETQYF. The CDR3 region has the DNA TGTGCCAGCAGCGCACCACAGGGGGGTCAAGAGACCCAGTACTTC.

This clonotype was observed at least ten times. V and J are TRBV2 and TRBJ2-5, with D possibly being TRBD1 (5 bases). Trimming took 7 bases from V and 3 from J, leaving 15 bases between them. The CDR3 sequence is 14 residues long. Looked up from germline, CDR1 is SNHLY and CDR2 is FYNNEI. The CDR3 is CASTLRGGEETQYF. CDR3 DNA: TGTGCCAGCACCCTAAGGGGTGGAGAAGAGACCCAGTACTTC.

This clonotype was observed at least ten times. The chain recombines TRBV7-9 with TRBJ2-7, with 9 nucleotides matching TRBD1. V gave up 2 bases and J gave up 3 bases; unmatched junction bases: 5. The CDR3 runs to 15 residues. The V gene's germline CDR1 is SEHNR and CDR2 FQNEAQ (reference sequence). For the CDR3, the DNA is TGTGCCAGCAGCTTATTTACAGGGGGCGGCTACGAGCAGTACTTC. Protein sequence: CASSLFTGGGYEQYF.